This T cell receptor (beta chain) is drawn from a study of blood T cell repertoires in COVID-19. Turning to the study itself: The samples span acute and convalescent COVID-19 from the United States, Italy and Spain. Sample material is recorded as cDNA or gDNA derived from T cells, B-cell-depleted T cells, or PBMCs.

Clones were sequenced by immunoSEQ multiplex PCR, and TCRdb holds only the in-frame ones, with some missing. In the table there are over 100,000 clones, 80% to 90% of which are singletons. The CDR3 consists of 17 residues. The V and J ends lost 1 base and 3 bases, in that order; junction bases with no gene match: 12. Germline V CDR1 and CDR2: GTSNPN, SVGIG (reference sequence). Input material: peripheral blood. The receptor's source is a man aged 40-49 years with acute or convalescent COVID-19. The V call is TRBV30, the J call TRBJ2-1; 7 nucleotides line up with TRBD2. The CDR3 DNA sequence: TGTGCCTGGAGTGGGGAAGGATCTAGCGGAGGCTACAATGAGCAGTTCTTC. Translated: CAWSGEGSSGGYNEQFF.